This TCR beta chain was identified in a study of blood T cells in healthy people across ages. General study findings and limits: Per-million-T-cell TCR beta diversity fell roughly linearly with age.

Donors each provided approximately 9.6 milliliters of peripheral blood. About this clonotype itself: As yet, its antigen is unknown.

Germline assignment: CDR1 MNHNY and CDR2 SVGAGI (reference sequence). V lost 3 bases and J lost 4, with 16 bases in between. The CDR3 totals 15 residues. A J-beta primer mix and a sample-barcoded 5' primer were used in a second PCR of roughly 6 to 11 cycles. TCRdb called the 5' RACE reads again in MiXCR, with one record for every CDR3 protein. The table includes approximately 2,000,000 distinct CDR3 sequences, about two fifths detected once. The receptor comes from a human donor in good health. V is TRBV6-6 and J is TRBJ2-7; D gene unclear. Sequencing was carried out using blood. In DNA, the CDR3 is TGTGCCAGCAGTTATTCTGTAGGGCACGTTTACGAGCAGTACTTC. Amino acid sequence: CASSYSVGHVYEQYF.